The sequence of this T cell receptor (beta chain) was determined in a study of blood T cell repertoires in COVID-19. In the original processing: How many nucleated cells were present was estimated from reference gene primer amplification. The assay was immunoSEQ multiplex PCR, and TCRdb's table has in-frame clones only and misses some. V and J calls plus clone size are reproduced from that table; the DNA served to infer D and trimming. The table has hundreds of thousands of clones, over 75% seen once; the top ten hold around 7.8%. The source of this sequence is a human donor in a cohort sampled during active COVID-19. The sequenced sample was peripheral blood.

In DNA form, the CDR3 reads TGTGCCAGCAGTGCGAATTCACCCCTCCACTTT. It specifies CASSANSPLHF. The V and J genes are TRBV2 and TRBJ1-6; D is ambiguous. Germline CDR1 SNHLY, CDR2 FYNNEI. Deletions cut 4 bases from V and 7 bases from J, with 2 bases between. The CDR3 spans 11 residues.